Presented here are 8 T cell receptor beta chains from one specimen sequenced in a study of cytomegalovirus exposure and HLA in healthy donors. Method: immunoSEQ multiplex PCR; TCRdb's copy keeps in-frame clones and lacks some. Of some 100,000 clones in the sample, approximately 85% are singletons; the top ten hold about 5.3%. The sequencing input was PBMCs. These receptors came from a man younger than 30 in good health and CMV-seronegative.

This rearrangement joins TRBV9 to TRBJ2-1; TRBD2 is a possible D gene (5 bases). The CDR3 covers 12 residues. The germline gives CDR1 SGDLS, CDR2 YYNGEE. V shed 4 bases and J shed 15 bases, with 17 bases lying between them. CDR3 DNA sequence: TGTGCCAGCAGCCCCCGGACCGGGAACCGGTTCTTC. Its translation is CASSPRTGNRFF.

The rearrangement links TRBV6-1 to TRBJ2-2; the D is unclear. V was clipped by 4 bases and J by 4 bases, with 10 bases between them. CDR1 is MNHNS and CDR2 is SASEGT in the germline V gene. This CDR3 is built from 14 residues. This chain's CDR3 is CASSGTVITGELFF. The DNA of the CDR3 is TGTGCCAGCAGTGGTACAGTTATCACCGGGGAGCTGTTTTTT.

This clone occurred once. The chain is built from TRBV11-2 and TRBJ2-7; D possibly corresponds to TRBD2 (5 bases). V was shortened by 5 bases and J by 5 bases, with 19 bases between the two germline ends. The length of the CDR3 is 15 residues. Looked up from germline, CDR1 is SGHAT and CDR2 is FQNNGV. The CDR3 is CASSPPPTTGNEQYF. In DNA form, the CDR3 reads TGTGCCAGCAGCCCACCCCCGACGACGGGGAACGAGCAGTACTTC. Together with reference TRBV11-2 and TRBJ2-7, the CDR3 gives the full variable domain: EAGVAQSPRYKIIEKRQSVAFWCNPISGHATLYWYQQILGQGPKLLIQFQNNGVVDDSQLPKDRFSAERLKGVDSTLKIQPAKLEDSAVYLCASSPPPTTGNEQYFGPGTRLTVT.

The CDR3 DNA sequence: TGTGCCAGCAACATAGAGGACAGGTCTGCTGAAAAACTGTTTTTT. Translated, it gives CASNIEDRSAEKLFF. The chain has TRBV6-1 and TRBJ1-4; 7 bases fit TRBD1. CDR1 is MNHNS, CDR2 SASEGT, per germline. This CDR3 contains 15 residues. The V segment lost 7 bases and the J segment 7 bases; nucleotides outside the gene matches: 12.

The CDR3 DNA reads TGTGCCAGCAGTTGGGACAGTAGCACAGATACGCAGTATTTT. Its translation: CASSWDSSTDTQYF. The chain combines TRBV27 with TRBJ2-3; 7 bases are shared with TRBD1. V trimming: 4 bases; J trimming: 0 bases; junction bases outside the gene matches: 1. The CDR3 totals 14 residues. Germline assignment: CDR1 MNHEY and CDR2 SMNVEV (reference sequence).

The V gene is TRBV6-6, the J gene TRBJ1-1, with a weak D call TRBD1 (5 bases). The CDR3 runs 15 residues. CDR1 and CDR2 (germline): MNHNY, SVGAGI (reference sequence). V was clipped by 0 bases and J by 3 bases, with 11 bases between them. CDR3 amino acids: CASSYSSRGYTEAFF. The CDR3 nucleotides read TGTGCCAGCAGTTACTCGTCCCGGGGGTACACTGAAGCTTTCTTT.

This chain joins TRBV6-1 and TRBJ2-7; D not certain. Germline CDR1 MNHNS, CDR2 SASEGT. This CDR3 has 14 amino acids. V lost 6 bases, J lost 3 bases, and 15 bases lay in between. CDR3 nucleotides: TGTGCCAGCAGAGATGAAAGCCGAATCTACGAGCAGTACTTC. Its translation is CASRDESRIYEQYF.

The CDR3 sequence is CASSGRGPYEQYF. The CDR3 nucleotides read TGTGCCAGTAGTGGAAGGGGCCCCTACGAGCAGTACTTC. The chain has TRBV19 and TRBJ2-7; the D gene is possibly TRBD1 (5 bases). The germline CDR1 and CDR2 sequences are LNHDA and SQIVND (reference sequence). V shed 5 bases and J shed 2 bases, with 10 bases lying between them. This CDR3 spans 13 amino acids.